The clone carrying this T cell receptor (beta chain) was recorded at least ten times. Time point: newly diagnosed GD, antithyroid drugs for less than 3 months. Generation of the TCR library employed RNA extracted from PBMCs. The data were taken from a study of regulatory T cells in long-lasting Graves disease. The CDR3 has 14 amino acids. Trimming cost V 7 bases and J 6 bases; bases outside gene matches: 8. CDR1 and CDR2 from the germline V gene are MDHEN and SYDVKM. Investigators prepared the TCR beta libraries by applying iRepertoire HTBI primers and Arm-PCR of CDR3 regions. TCRdb itself ran the multiplex PCR reads through MiXCR, one entry per CDR3 protein. Of 500,000 to 700,000 distinct CDR3 sequences in the sample, roughly 15% were seen once. These data were likewise used in another study, on T cells in Graves' hyperthyroidism and ophthalmopathy. That publication notes: Researchers ran a first-round RT-PCR on the TCR CDR3 using the HTBI primer set.

The chain uses TRBV28 and TRBJ2-7, with 11 bases fitting TRBD1. Here the sequenced sample was peripheral blood mononuclear cells (PBMCs), taken at new diagnosis, from a patient treated with antithyroid drugs. The TCR comes from a woman aged 25 to 45 with Graves disease. The CDR3 nucleotides read TGTGCCAGCAATGTGTCCGGGACAGGGGGCGAGCAGTACTTC. Residues: CASNVSGTGGEQYF.